This TCR beta chain was recorded in a study of technical replicates of blood from a handful of donors. Produced via immunoSEQ multiplex PCR; TCRdb's table is partial and in-frame only. This sample carries around 83,000 clones, 91% of them seen once, and the ten largest clones take 0.3% to 0.45%. This clone showed up just a few times. In germline, CDR1 is SGHNT, CDR2 YYREEE (reference sequence). V shed 4 bases, J shed 12 bases, and the junction held 3 bases outside the gene matches. The CDR3 consists of 11 residues. The receptor was derived from a human donor in good health. Some clones in this sample may be carry-over from other donors' samples. The chain links TRBV5-4 to TRBJ2-5; 10 bases line up with TRBD2. Sequencing was carried out using T cells isolated from PBMCs. As DNA, the CDR3 is TGTGCCAGCAGCCGAGGGACTAGCGAGTACTTC. Encoded protein: CASSRGTSEYF.